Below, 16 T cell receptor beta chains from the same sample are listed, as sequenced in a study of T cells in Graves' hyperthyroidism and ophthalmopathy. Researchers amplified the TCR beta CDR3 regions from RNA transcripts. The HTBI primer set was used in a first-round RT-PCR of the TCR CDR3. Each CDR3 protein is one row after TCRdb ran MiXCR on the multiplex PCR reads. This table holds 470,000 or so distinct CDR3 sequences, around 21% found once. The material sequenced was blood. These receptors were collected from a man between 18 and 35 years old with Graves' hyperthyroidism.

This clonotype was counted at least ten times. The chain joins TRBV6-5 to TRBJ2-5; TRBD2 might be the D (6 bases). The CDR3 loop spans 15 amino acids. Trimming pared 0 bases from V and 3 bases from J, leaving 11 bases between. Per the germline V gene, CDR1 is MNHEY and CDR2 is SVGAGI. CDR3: CASSYSGTGEETQYF. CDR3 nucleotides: TGTGCCAGCAGTTACTCCGGGACGGGAGAAGAGACCCAGTACTTC.

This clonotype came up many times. CDR3 amino acids: CASSDPDGTLLNTEAFF. The CDR3 DNA follows: TGTGCCAGCAGTGATCCAGATGGAACACTTTTGAACACTGAAGCTTTCTTT. This sequence joins TRBV2 and TRBJ1-1; D gene unclear. This CDR3 has 17 residues. V was trimmed by 3 bases and J by 0 bases, leaving 17 bases between them. In germline, CDR1 is SNHLY, CDR2 FYNNEI.

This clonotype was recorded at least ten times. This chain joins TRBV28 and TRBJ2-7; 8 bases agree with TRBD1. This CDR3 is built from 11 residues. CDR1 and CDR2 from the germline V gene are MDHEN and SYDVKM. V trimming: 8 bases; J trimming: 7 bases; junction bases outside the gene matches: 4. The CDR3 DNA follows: TGTGCCAGCCTGGGACAGGCGGAGCAGTACTTC. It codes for CASLGQAEQYF.

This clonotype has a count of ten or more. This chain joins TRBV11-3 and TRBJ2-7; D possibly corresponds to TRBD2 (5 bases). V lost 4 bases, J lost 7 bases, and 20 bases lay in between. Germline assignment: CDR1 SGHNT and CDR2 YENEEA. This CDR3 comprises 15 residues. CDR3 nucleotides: TGTGCCAGCAGCTCCTACCGGGCCCTCCCGGGAGAGCAGTACTTC. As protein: CASSSYRALPGEQYF.

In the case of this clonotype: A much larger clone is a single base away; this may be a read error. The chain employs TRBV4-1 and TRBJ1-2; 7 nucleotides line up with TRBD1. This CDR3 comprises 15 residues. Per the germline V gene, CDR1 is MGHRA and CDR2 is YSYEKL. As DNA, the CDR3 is TGCGCCATCAGCCAAGTAGAGGGGGCGCCCTATGGCTACACCTTC. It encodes CAISQVEGAPYGYTF.

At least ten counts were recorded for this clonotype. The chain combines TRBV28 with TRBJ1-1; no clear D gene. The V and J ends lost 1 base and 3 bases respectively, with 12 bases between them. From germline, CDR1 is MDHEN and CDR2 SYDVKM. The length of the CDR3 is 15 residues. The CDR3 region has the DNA TGTGCCAGCAGTTTATTGCAGACTAAGGACACTGAAGCTTTCTTT. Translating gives CASSLLQTKDTEAFF.

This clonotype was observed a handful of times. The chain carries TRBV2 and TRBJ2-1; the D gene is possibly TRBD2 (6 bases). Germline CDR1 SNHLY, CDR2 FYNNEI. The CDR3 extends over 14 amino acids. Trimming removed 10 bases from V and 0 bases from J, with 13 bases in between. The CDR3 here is CATVRDFSYNEQFF. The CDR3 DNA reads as TGTGCCACCGTTAGGGACTTCTCCTACAATGAGCAGTTCTTC.

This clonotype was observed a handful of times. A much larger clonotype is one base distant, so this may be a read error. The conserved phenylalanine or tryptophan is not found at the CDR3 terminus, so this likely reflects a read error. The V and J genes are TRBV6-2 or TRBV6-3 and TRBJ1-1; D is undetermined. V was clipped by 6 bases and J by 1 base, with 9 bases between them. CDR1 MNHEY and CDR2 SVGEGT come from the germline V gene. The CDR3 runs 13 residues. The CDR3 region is CASSQVRNTEAFV. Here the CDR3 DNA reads TGTGCCAGCAGCCAAGTACGGAACACTGAAGCTTTCGTT.

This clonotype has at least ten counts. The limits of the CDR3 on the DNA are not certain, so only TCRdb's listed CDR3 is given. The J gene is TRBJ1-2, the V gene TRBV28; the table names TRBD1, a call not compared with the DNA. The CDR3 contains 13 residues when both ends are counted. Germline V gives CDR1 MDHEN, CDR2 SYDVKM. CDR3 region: CASSTSGQAYYTF.

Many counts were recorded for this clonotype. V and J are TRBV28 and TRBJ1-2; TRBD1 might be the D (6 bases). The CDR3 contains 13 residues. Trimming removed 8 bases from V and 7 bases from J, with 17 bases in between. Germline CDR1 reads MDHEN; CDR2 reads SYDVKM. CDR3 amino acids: CASGYRVLRGYTF. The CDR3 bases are TGTGCCAGCGGTTACAGGGTTTTACGTGGCTACACCTTC.

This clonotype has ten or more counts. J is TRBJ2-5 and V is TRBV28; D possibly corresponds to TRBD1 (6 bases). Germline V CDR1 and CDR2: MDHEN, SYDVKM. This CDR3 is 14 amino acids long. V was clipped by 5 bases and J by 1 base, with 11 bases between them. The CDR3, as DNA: TGTGCCAGCAGTGTAACAGGGCCCCAAGAGACCCAGTACTTC. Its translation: CASSVTGPQETQYF.

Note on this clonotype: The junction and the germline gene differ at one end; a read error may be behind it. CDR3 in DNA: TGCAGCGTCCAACCTTGGGGACAGGGGAGGGACATTAAGTACTTC. Residues: CSVQPWGQGRDIKYF. V is TRBV29-1 and J is TRBJ2-4; 10 bases fit TRBD1. The CDR3 sequence is 15 residues long. Germline-derived CDR1 and CDR2 are SQVTM and ANQGSEA. Together with reference TRBV29-1 and TRBJ2-4, the CDR3 gives the full variable domain: SAVISQKPSRDICQRGTSLTIQCQVDSQVTMMFWYRQQPGQSLTLIATANQGSEATYESGFVIDKFPISRPNLTFSTLTVSNMSPEDSSIYLCSVQPWGQGRDIKYFGAGTRLSVL.

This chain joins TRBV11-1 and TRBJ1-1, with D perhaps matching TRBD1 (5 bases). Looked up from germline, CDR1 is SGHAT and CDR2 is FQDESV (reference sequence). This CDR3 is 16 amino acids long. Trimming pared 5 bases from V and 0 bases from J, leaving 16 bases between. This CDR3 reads CASSHLVGRVNTEAFF. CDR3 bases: TGTGCCAGCAGCCACCTAGTGGGCAGGGTGAACACTGAAGCTTTCTTT.

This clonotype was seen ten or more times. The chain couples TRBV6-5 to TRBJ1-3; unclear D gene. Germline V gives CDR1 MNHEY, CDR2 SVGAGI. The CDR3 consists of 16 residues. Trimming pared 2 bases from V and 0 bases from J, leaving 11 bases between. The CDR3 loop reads CASSYGQAYSGNTIYF. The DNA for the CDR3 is TGTGCCAGCAGTTACGGTCAGGCCTACTCTGGAAACACCATATATTTT.

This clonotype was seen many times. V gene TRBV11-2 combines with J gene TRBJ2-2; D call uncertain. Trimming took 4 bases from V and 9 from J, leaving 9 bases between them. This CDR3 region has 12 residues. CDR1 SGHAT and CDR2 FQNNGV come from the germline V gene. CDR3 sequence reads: CASSSLKRELFF. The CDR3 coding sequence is TGTGCCAGCAGCTCACTCAAAAGGGAGCTGTTTTTT.

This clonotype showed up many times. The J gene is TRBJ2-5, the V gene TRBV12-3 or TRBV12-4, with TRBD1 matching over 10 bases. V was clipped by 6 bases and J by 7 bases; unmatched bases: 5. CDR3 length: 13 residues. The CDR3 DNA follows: TGTGCCAGCAGCCTTGGACAGGGGGGGACCCAGTACTTC. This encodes CASSLGQGGTQYF.